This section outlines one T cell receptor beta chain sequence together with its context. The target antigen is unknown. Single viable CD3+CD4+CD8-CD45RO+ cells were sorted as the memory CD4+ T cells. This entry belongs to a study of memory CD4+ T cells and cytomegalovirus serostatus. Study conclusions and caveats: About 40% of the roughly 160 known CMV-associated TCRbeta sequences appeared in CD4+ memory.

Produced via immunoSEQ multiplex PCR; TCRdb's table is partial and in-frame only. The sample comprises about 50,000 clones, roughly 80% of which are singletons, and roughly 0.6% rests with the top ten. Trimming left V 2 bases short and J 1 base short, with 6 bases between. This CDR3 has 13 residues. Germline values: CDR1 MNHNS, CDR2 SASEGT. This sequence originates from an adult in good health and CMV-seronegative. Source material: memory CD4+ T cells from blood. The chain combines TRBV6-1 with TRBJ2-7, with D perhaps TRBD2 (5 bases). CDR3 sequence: CASSESGSYEQYF. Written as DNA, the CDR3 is TGTGCCAGCAGTGAATCGGGGTCCTACGAGCAGTACTTC.